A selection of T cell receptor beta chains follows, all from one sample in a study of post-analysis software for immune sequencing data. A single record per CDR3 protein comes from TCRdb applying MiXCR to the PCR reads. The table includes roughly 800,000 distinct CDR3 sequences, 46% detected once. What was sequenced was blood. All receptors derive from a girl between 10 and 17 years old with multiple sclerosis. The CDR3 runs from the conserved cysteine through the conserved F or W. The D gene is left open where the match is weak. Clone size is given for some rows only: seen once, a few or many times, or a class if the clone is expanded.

CASSSLNWGGYTF,TGTGCCAGCAGTAGTCTCAACTGGGGAGGCTACACCTTC,TRBV27,NA,NA,13,TRBJ1-2
CSVGSQVTFTEAFF,TGCAGCGTTGGGTCCCAGGTGACGTTCACTGAAGCTTTCTTT,TRBV29-1,NA,NA,14,TRBJ1-1
CASSYSAGGLNEQFF,TGTGCCAGCAGTTACTCAGCGGGAGGGTTGAATGAGCAGTTCTTC,TRBV6-2/TRBV6-3,TRBD2,few,15,TRBJ2-1
CATSDVSGSTSPYNEQFF,TGTGCCACCAGTGACGTTAGCGGGAGCACCTCTCCATACAATGAGCAGTTCTTC,TRBV24-1,TRBD2,NA,18,TRBJ2-1
CSAIVGTGGYEQYF,TGCAGTGCCATAGTGGGGACAGGGGGCTACGAGCAGTACTTC,TRBV20-1,TRBD1,few,14,TRBJ2-7
CSARAVTNYGYTF,TGCAGTGCTAGGGCGGTGACTAACTATGGCTACACCTTC,TRBV20-1,NA,few,13,TRBJ1-2
CASSGQPSGYTF,TGTGCCAGCAGTGGGCAGCCTAGCGGCTACACCTTC,TRBV9,NA,NA,12,TRBJ1-2
CSASSFGGLEQFF,TGCAGTGCTTCCTCTTTCGGGGGTCTGGAGCAGTTCTTC,TRBV20-1,NA,NA,13,TRBJ2-1
CSAPPGSQYNEQFF,TGCAGTGCTCCACCGGGTAGCCAGTACAATGAGCAGTTCTTC,TRBV20-1,NA,NA,14,TRBJ2-1
CSARQGELLYNEQFF,TGCAGTGCCAGACAGGGGGAACTTCTTTACAATGAGCAGTTCTTC,TRBV20-1,TRBD1,once,15,TRBJ2-1
CASSQEVGQPNSPLHF,TGCGCCAGCAGCCAAGAAGTGGGACAGCCAAATTCACCCCTCCACTTT,TRBV4-3,TRBD1,many,16,TRBJ1-6
CASSRGQVWFETQYF,TGTGCCAGCAGCCGCGGACAGGTCTGGTTTGAGACCCAGTACTTC,TRBV7-2,TRBD1,few,15,TRBJ2-5
CASSFSGRAEQYF,TGTGCCAGCAGTTTTAGCGGACGGGCCGAGCAGTACTTC,TRBV12-3/TRBV12-4,NA,NA,13,TRBJ2-7
CASSCSGGSSYEQYF,TGCGCCAGCAGCTGTAGCGGGGGGAGCTCCTACGAGCAGTACTTC,TRBV5-1,TRBD2,NA,15,TRBJ2-7
CASSLNVRSPLHF,TGTGCCAGCAGCTTAAACGTACGGTCACCCCTCCACTTT,TRBV7-3,NA,NA,13,TRBJ1-6
CSARSGGNTGELFF,TGCAGTGCTAGATCAGGGGGGAACACCGGGGAGCTGTTTTTT,TRBV20-1,TRBD1,NA,14,TRBJ2-2
CSARRLAGLNEQFF,TGCAGTGCTAGAAGGCTAGCGGGTCTCAATGAGCAGTTCTTC,TRBV20-1,TRBD2,few,14,TRBJ2-1
CARSLSREGLAAITDTQYF,TGTGCCCGCAGTTTATCCCGGGAGGGACTAGCGGCCATCACAGATACGCAGTATTTT,TRBV27,TRBD2,NA,19,TRBJ2-3
CASSLWRGSGGYNEQFF,TGCGCCAGCAGCTTGTGGAGGGGTAGCGGGGGATACAATGAGCAGTTCTTC,TRBV5-1,TRBD2,few,17,TRBJ2-1
CASSPRDSNQPQHF,TGTGCCAGCAGTCCTAGGGATAGCAATCAGCCCCAGCATTTT,TRBV12-3/TRBV12-4,NA,NA,14,TRBJ1-5
CASSVGWASYEQYF,TGTGCCAGCAGCGTAGGGTGGGCCTCCTACGAGCAGTACTTC,TRBV9,NA,NA,14,TRBJ2-7
CASSLWGPNYGYTF,TGTGCCAGCAGTTTATGGGGGCCTAACTATGGCTACACCTTC,TRBV27,NA,many,14,TRBJ1-2
CSALWGGETQYF,TGCAGTGCCCTATGGGGGGGGGAGACCCAGTACTTC,TRBV20-1,TRBD2,once,12,TRBJ2-5
CASSLLAQGSGYTF,TGTGCCAGCAGCTTACTTGCACAGGGCTCGGGCTACACCTTC,TRBV7-8,NA,NA,14,TRBJ1-2
CASSPQQGGQETQYF,TGTGCCAGCAGTCCCCAACAAGGGGGCCAAGAGACCCAGTACTTC,TRBV28,NA,NA,15,TRBJ2-5
CASSPQGAPGNEQYF,TGTGCCAGCAGTCCCCAGGGGGCTCCCGGTAACGAGCAGTACTTC,TRBV12-3/TRBV12-4,TRBD1,NA,15,TRBJ2-7